Shown below are 30 T cell receptor beta chains from a single sample sequenced in a study of HIV-infected children after antiretroviral therapy interruption. Treatment here: PENTA 11 planned treatment interruption arm or continuous ART arm. RNA-based 3' RACE libraries used unique molecular identifiers. Using its own MiXCR run on the 3' RACE reads, TCRdb lists one record per CDR3 protein. The table lists approximately 15,000 distinct CDR3 sequences, around 3.5% of them singletons, with roughly 34% in the top ten. The source material was CD45RO+ CD8+ T cells from PBMCs, pooled from several time points, sampled from a donor given antiretroviral therapy, either interrupted or continuous. Specified subset: memory CD8+ CD45RO+ CD45RA- T cells. The receptors originated from a pool of human donors with HIV.

This clonotype was found many times. The gene calls are TRBV15 and TRBJ2-2, with TRBD2 matching over 9 bases. The CDR3 covers 13 residues. The V gene's germline CDR1 is LNHNV and CDR2 YYDKDF (reference sequence). The ends lost 7 bases at V and 5 bases at J; junction bases unmatched: 2. The CDR3 loop is CATNSGGTGELFF. In DNA form, the CDR3 reads TGTGCCACCAATAGCGGGGGAACCGGGGAGCTGTTTTTT. Full variable domain (remainder filled in from reference TRBV15 and TRBJ2-2): DAMVIQNPRYQVTQFGKPVTLSCSQTLNHNVMYWYQQKSSQAPKLLFHYYDKDFNNEADTPDNFQSRRPNTSFCFLDIRSPGLGDTAMYLCATNSGGTGELFFGEGSRLTVL.

This clonotype has ten or more counts. The chain carries TRBV3-1 and TRBJ2-6; D not certain. The CDR3 sequence is 17 residues long. CDR1 LGHDT and CDR2 YNNKEL come from the germline V gene (reference sequence). V lost 0 bases and J 1 base, leaving 10 bases between the germline ends. The CDR3 DNA is TGTGCCAGCAGCCAAGAGACGTACGGTTCTGGGGCCAACGTCCTGACTTTC. Its protein is CASSQETYGSGANVLTF.

This clonotype was observed many times. The chain uses TRBV6-1 and TRBJ2-6; D unresolved. Germline-derived CDR1 and CDR2 are MNHNS and SASEGT. The length of the CDR3 is 14 residues. Trimming left V 5 bases short and J 0 bases short, with 5 bases between. Here the CDR3 DNA reads TGTGCCAGCAGTCTGGACTCTGGGGCCAACGTCCTGACTTTC. It translates to CASSLDSGANVLTF.

This clonotype was seen ten or more times. V and J are TRBV14 and TRBJ1-5; no reliable D call. Trimming took 4 bases from V and 4 from J, leaving 23 bases between them. CDR3 length: 18 residues. Germline assignment: CDR1 SGHDN and CDR2 FVKESK. The CDR3, as DNA: TGTGCCAGCAGCCGAACGGCCACACCGGGTCCAGGAAATCAGCCCCAGCATTTT. This codes for CASSRTATPGPGNQPQHF.

This clonotype was detected only a few times. The chain is built from TRBV6-4 and TRBJ2-1; 11 nucleotides agree with TRBD1. The CDR3 has 15 residues. The junction had 1 base not matched to a gene; V was cut back by 4 bases and J by 2 bases. CDR1 and CDR2 (germline): MRHNA, SNTAGT. CDR3 loop: CASSGTGGAYNEQFF. CDR3 in DNA: TGTGCCAGCAGTGGGACAGGGGGCGCCTACAATGAGCAGTTCTTC.

This clonotype was found many times. The chain uses TRBV4-3 and TRBJ2-7, with D uncertain. This CDR3 spans 16 amino acids. Germline V gene data show CDR1 as LGHNA and CDR2 as YSLEER. Deletions cut 1 base from V and 1 base from J, with 14 bases between. CDR3 loop: CASSQVKEHLSYEQYF. The CDR3 DNA sequence: TGCGCCAGCAGCCAAGTCAAAGAACATTTATCCTACGAGCAGTACTTC.

This clonotype was counted ten times or more. This chain joins TRBV28 and TRBJ2-6, with D possibly being TRBD1 (6 bases). Per germline, CDR1 MDHEN and CDR2 SYDVKM. Trimming pared 2 bases from V and 0 bases from J, leaving 8 bases between. The length of the CDR3 is 16 residues. This CDR3 is CASSLGTISGANVLTF. The CDR3 DNA is TGTGCCAGCAGTTTAGGGACAATCTCTGGGGCCAACGTCCTGACTTTC. Together with reference TRBV28 and TRBJ2-6, the CDR3 gives the full variable domain: DVKVTQSSRYLVKRTGEKVFLECVQDMDHENMFWYRQDPGLGLRLIYFSYDVKMKEKGDIPEGYSVSREKKERFSLILESASTNQTSMYLCASSLGTISGANVLTFGAGSRLTVL.

The chain carries TRBV6-4 and TRBJ2-7; the D call may be TRBD1 or TRBD2 (5 bases each). CDR3 length: 13 residues. With 2 bases removed from V and 5 bases from J, the gap between germline ends came to 10 bases. Germline V CDR1 and CDR2: MRHNA, SNTAGT. This CDR3 reads CASSDRDLNEQYF. The DNA of the CDR3 is TGTGCCAGCAGTGACCGGGACCTGAACGAGCAGTACTTC.

This clonotype was picked up a small number of times. The CDR3, as DNA: TGTGCCAGCAGTTTTACAGGGGCGGAGACCCAGTACTTC. It encodes CASSFTGAETQYF. The chain carries TRBV28 and TRBJ2-5; 7 nucleotides match TRBD1. The V segment lost 3 bases and the J segment 5 bases; nucleotides outside the gene matches: 3. Germline-derived CDR1 and CDR2 are MDHEN and SYDVKM. This CDR3 region has 13 residues.

This clonotype qualifies as medium-sized. The rearrangement links TRBV24-1 to TRBJ2-1, with D maybe TRBD1 (6 bases). The V gene's germline CDR1 is KGHDR and CDR2 SFDVKD. Trimming removed 7 bases at V and 2 bases at J, with 11 bases between. This CDR3 contains 14 residues. This CDR3 reads CATSAQGAYNEQFF. DNA for the CDR3: TGTGCCACCAGCGCACAGGGAGCCTACAATGAGCAGTTCTTC.

By share, this clonotype ranks as medium-sized. The chain is built from TRBV7-7 and TRBJ2-1; D is possibly TRBD1 (6 bases). The germline V gene has CDR1 SSHAT and CDR2 FNYEAQ (reference sequence). V dropped 4 bases and J dropped 6 bases, with 10 bases sitting between them. CDR3 size: 13 residues. The CDR3 DNA reads TGTGCCAGCAGCTCAGGGGATGGCAATGAGCAGTTCTTC. Encoded protein: CASSSGDGNEQFF.

This clonotype was seen at least ten times. The gene calls are TRBV28 and TRBJ2-3, with TRBD1 matching over 10 bases. There are 15 residues in the CDR3. CDR1 MDHEN and CDR2 SYDVKM come from the germline V gene. V lost 2 bases, J lost 2 bases, and 1 base stayed unmatched. This CDR3 reads CASSLGTGDTDTQYF. The CDR3 nucleotides read TGTGCCAGCAGTTTAGGGACAGGGGACACAGATACGCAGTATTTT.

This clonotype was counted many times. This rearrangement joins TRBV7-2 to TRBJ2-3, with 11 positions matching TRBD2. The CDR3 is made up of 16 amino acids. V shed 4 bases and J 5 bases; nucleotides not matched to a gene: 8. Germline CDR1 SGHTA, CDR2 FQGNSA. CDR3 in DNA: TGTGCCAGCAGCTCTATAGCGGGGGGGCCTGTAGATACGCAGTATTTT. Amino acid sequence: CASSSIAGGPVDTQYF.

The chain employs TRBV18 and TRBJ2-6; tentatively, D is TRBD1 or TRBD2 (5 bases each). In germline, CDR1 is KGHSH, CDR2 LQKENI. This CDR3 contains 20 residues. V gave up 3 bases and J gave up 0 bases, with 21 bases separating them. CDR3: CASSPSRTRERGSGANVLTF. Here the CDR3 DNA reads TGTGCCAGCTCACCTTCACGTACCAGGGAGAGGGGCTCTGGGGCCAACGTCCTGACTTTC.

This clonotype was found a few times. This chain joins TRBV2 and TRBJ1-1; TRBD1 might be the D (6 bases). Germline lookup yields CDR1 SNHLY and CDR2 FYNNEI. V was cut by 1 base and J by 1 base, with 10 bases left in between. The CDR3 runs to 15 residues. The CDR3 DNA is TGTGCCAGCAGTGAAGTGGAGACAGGGAACACTGAAGCTTTCTTT. It encodes CASSEVETGNTEAFF.

This clonotype has ten or more counts. The V and J genes are TRBV29-1 and TRBJ2-5; TRBD2 matches at 7 bases. J gave up 5 bases and V 6 bases, and 12 bases lay outside the gene matches. The germline gives CDR1 SQVTM, CDR2 ANQGSEA. The CDR3 is made up of 14 amino acids. The CDR3 region has the DNA TGCAGCGTCGGGAGGCAGGGTGACTTGGAGACCCAGTACTTC. It yields the protein CSVGRQGDLETQYF.

This clonotype has ten or more counts. The chain recombines TRBV20-1 with TRBJ2-1; 10 bases fit TRBD2. V shed 6 bases and J 3 bases; nucleotides not matched to a gene: 8. Germline V lookup: CDR1 DFQATT, CDR2 SNEGSKA (reference sequence). The CDR3 has 15 amino acids. The CDR3 sequence: CSAPPGTSDYNEQFF. DNA for the CDR3: TGCAGTGCCCCCCCCGGGACTAGCGACTACAATGAGCAGTTCTTC.

The chain employs TRBV12-3 or TRBV12-4 and TRBJ2-7, with D perhaps given as TRBD1 or TRBD2 (5 bases each). The CDR3 runs 13 residues. The V end lost 6 bases, the J end lost 1 base, and 10 bases lay between the germline ends. CDR3 protein: CASRGTASYEQYF. The CDR3 DNA reads TGTGCCAGCAGGGGGACCGCTTCCTACGAGCAGTACTTC.

This clonotype showed up many times. CDR3 coding DNA: TGCGCCAGCAGCCAGGCGTACAATGAGCAGTTCTTC. As protein: CASSQAYNEQFF. The chain has TRBV4-1 and TRBJ2-1, with no clear D. Trimming took off 3 bases at V and 4 bases at J, with 4 bases between the two ends. The CDR3 is 12 amino acids. The V gene's germline CDR1 is MGHRA and CDR2 YSYEKL.

This clonotype showed up many times. The rearrangement links TRBV13 to TRBJ2-7, with D maybe TRBD1 (5 bases). V lost 0 bases, J lost 5 bases, and 11 bases lay in between. CDR1 is PRHDT and CDR2 is FYEKMQ in the germline V gene (reference sequence). The CDR3 is 14 amino acids. The CDR3 is CASSLGSRAHEQYF. Written as DNA, the CDR3 is TGTGCCAGCAGCTTAGGATCCAGGGCCCACGAGCAGTACTTC.

Many counts were recorded for this clonotype. V is TRBV7-2 and J is TRBJ2-7; D remains ambiguous. The ends were cut back, 1 base at V and 5 bases at J, with 15 bases in the middle. There are 15 residues in the CDR3. Germline loops: CDR1 SGHTA, CDR2 FQGNSA. The CDR3 spells CASSLVHAGRNEQYF. CDR3 bases: TGTGCCAGCAGCTTAGTACACGCCGGAAGGAACGAGCAGTACTTC.

In its sample, this clonotype was seen many times. This chain links TRBV11-2 with TRBJ2-1, with 10 bases identical to TRBD2. CDR3 length: 18 amino acids. V dropped 2 bases and J dropped 9; count of bases not matched to a gene: 16. From germline, CDR1 is SGHAT and CDR2 FQNNGV. As DNA, the CDR3 is TGTGCCAGCAGCTTACCCTGGGGGCTAGCGGGAGTGAGGGGTGAGCAGTTCTTC. This sequence encodes CASSLPWGLAGVRGEQFF.

The rearrangement joins TRBV20-1 to TRBJ2-1; possibly TRBD2 for D (5 bases). This CDR3 has 11 residues. Germline lookup yields CDR1 DFQATT and CDR2 SNEGSKA (reference sequence). V shed 5 bases and J shed 10 bases, with 12 bases lying between them. The CDR3 protein is CSAFRTAEQFF. CDR3 sequence (DNA): TGCAGTGCTTTCCGGACTGCGGAGCAGTTCTTC.

V usage is TRBV2 and J usage is TRBJ2-7; 7 bases line up with TRBD1. The V gene end was trimmed by 9 bases and the J gene end by 2 bases; junction bases not matched to a gene: 7. The length of the CDR3 is 13 residues. The germline V gene has CDR1 SNHLY and CDR2 FYNNEI. CDR3 DNA: TGTGCCAGTTCGGGACAGTCTCCCTACGAGCAGTACTTC. Its protein product is CASSGQSPYEQYF.

Many counts were recorded for this clonotype. A read error may produce the germline difference seen at one junction end. This chain uses TRBV20-1 with TRBJ1-3; unclear D gene. The CDR3 covers 11 residues. CDR1 DFQATT and CDR2 SNEGSKA come from the germline V gene (reference sequence). This chain's CDR3 is CSARVLTGWIF. As DNA, the CDR3 is TGCAGTGCTAGAGTGCTGACGGGGTGGATTTTT.

This clonotype occurred many times. The chain carries TRBV12-3 or TRBV12-4 and TRBJ2-7, with D possibly being TRBD1 or TRBD2 (5 bases each). This CDR3 is built from 16 residues. V lost 5 bases and J lost 2, with 19 bases in between. The CDR3 spells CASSTPPGRLPYEQYF. The CDR3 bases are TGTGCCAGCAGTACTCCCCCGGGACGCTTGCCCTACGAGCAGTACTTC.

V is TRBV11-3 and J is TRBJ2-7, with 9 positions matching TRBD2. The CDR3 loop spans 16 amino acids. V was clipped by 1 base and J by 3 bases; unmatched bases: 7. Germline assignment: CDR1 SGHNT and CDR2 YENEEA. DNA of the CDR3: TGTGCCAGCAGCTTAGGCTCTAGCGGGATCTACTACGAGCAGTACTTC. This encodes CASSLGSSGIYYEQYF.

This clonotype was seen many times. J is TRBJ2-1 and V is TRBV6-4, with 8 bases that match TRBD2. The V and J ends lost 0 bases and 3 bases, in that order; junction bases with no gene match: 1. The germline CDR1 and CDR2 sequences are MRHNA and SNTAGT. The CDR3 totals 15 residues. The CDR3 region has the DNA TGTGCCAGCAGTGACTCAGCGGGAGACTACAATGAGCAGTTCTTC. It is translated as CASSDSAGDYNEQFF.

The sample holds many counts of this clonotype. The CDR3 reads CASSLVKGSHEQYF. The CDR3 DNA reads as TGTGCCAGCAGCTTAGTTAAGGGGAGCCACGAGCAGTACTTC. The chain recombines TRBV7-9 with TRBJ2-7; D could derive from TRBD1 or TRBD2 (5 bases each). The CDR3 spans 14 residues. From germline, CDR1 is SEHNR and CDR2 FQNEAQ (reference sequence). Trimming stripped 1 base from V and 5 bases from J, with 12 bases between.

This CDR3 reads CASSFRTVGNEQYF. The CDR3 region has the DNA TGTGCCAGCAGTTTTCGGACAGTCGGGAATGAGCAGTATTTT. The gene calls are TRBV28 and TRBJ2-3; possible D gene TRBD1, 6 bases. Trimming took 3 bases from V and 11 from J, leaving 18 bases between them. Germline CDR1 reads MDHEN; CDR2 reads SYDVKM. The CDR3 contains 14 residues.